The 30 T cell receptor beta chains reported below all come from one sample, sequenced in a study of PD-L1 blockade in urothelial cancer. Sequencing used immunoSEQ multiplex PCR; TCRdb keeps in-frame clones, though not all of them. The table has tens of thousands of clones, less than 90% seen once; the top ten hold around a tenth. The time point is: pretreatment peripheral blood. The specimen was PBMCs, collected around atezolizumab (anti-PD-L1) treatment. Receptors were obtained from a woman aged 70-85 years with urothelial cancer.

The rearrangement joins TRBV7-2 to TRBJ2-7; D gene uncertain. Germline CDR1 and CDR2: SGHTA and FQGNSA. The CDR3 covers 16 residues. Trimming took off 4 bases at V and 1 base at J, with 17 bases between the two ends. CDR3 amino acids: CASSSSLTAGSYEQYF. In nucleotides, the CDR3 is TGTGCCAGCAGCTCTTCCTTGACTGCTGGGTCCTACGAGCAGTACTTC.

V usage is TRBV6-1 and J usage is TRBJ1-1; TRBD1 agrees at 11 bases. J was trimmed by 5 bases and V by 6 bases; bases with no gene match: 5. Germline V gene sequence: CDR1 MNHNS, CDR2 SASEGT. CDR3 length equals 14 residues. CDR3 nucleotides: TGTGCCAGCAGCGGACAGGGGGCGTGGACTGAAGCTTTCTTT. Amino acids: CASSGQGAWTEAFF.

The chain employs TRBV5-1 and TRBJ2-3; 10 bases fit TRBD2. The CDR3 extends over 14 amino acids. Germline V lookup: CDR1 SGHRS, CDR2 YFSETQ. Trimming at V came to 1 base and at J to 11 bases, leaving 7 bases not matched to a gene. The CDR3 DNA reads TGCGCCAGCAGCTTGATTACTAGCGGGATCCAGCAGTATTTT. Protein product: CASSLITSGIQQYF.

The chain is built from TRBV5-1 and TRBJ1-6; no reliable D call. The CDR3 runs to 15 residues. Between the trimmed V and J ends, which lost 0 bases and 4 bases, there was a span of 8 bases. Germline loops: CDR1 SGHRS, CDR2 YFSETQ. The CDR3 sequence is CASSLVPGYNSPLHF. The CDR3 DNA is TGCGCCAGCAGCTTGGTCCCAGGTTATAATTCACCCCTCCACTTT.

The V and J genes are TRBV11-2 and TRBJ2-2; D unresolved. Germline V gene data show CDR1 as SGHAT and CDR2 as FQNNGV. The CDR3 has 15 residues. V shed 5 bases and J shed 4 bases, with 14 bases lying between them. The CDR3 DNA follows: TGTGCCAGCAGCCGGAACCCAGGTACCACCGGGGAGCTGTTTTTT. Residues: CASSRNPGTTGELFF.

This clone was observed at least ten times. The V call is TRBV19, the J call TRBJ2-1; D gene ambiguous. V was shortened by 4 bases and J by 8 bases, with 9 bases between the two germline ends. Germline-derived CDR1 and CDR2 are LNHDA and SQIVND (reference sequence). The CDR3 has 12 residues. CDR3 DNA sequence: TGTGCCAGTAGTACCCAGATCCATGAGCAGTTCTTC. Translation gives CASSTQIHEQFF. The complete variable domain, with remaining parts taken from reference TRBV19 and TRBJ2-1, reads DGGITQSPKYLFRKEGQNVTLSCEQNLNHDAMYWYRQDPGQGLRLIYYSQIVNDFQKGDIAEGYSVSREKKESFPLTVTSAQKNPTAFYLCASSTQIHEQFFGPGTRLTVL.

The chain has TRBV19 and TRBJ1-5, with a weak D call TRBD1 (6 bases). V lost 0 bases and J lost 6, with 12 bases in between. The CDR3 has 15 amino acids. Germline CDR1 and CDR2: LNHDA and SQIVND (reference sequence). As DNA, the CDR3 is TGTGCCAGTAGTATAGATCTGGGGGGGCGTCAGCCCCAGCATTTT. Protein sequence: CASSIDLGGRQPQHF. Using reference TRBV19 and TRBJ1-5 for the parts outside the CDR3, the full variable domain is DGGITQSPKYLFRKEGQNVTLSCEQNLNHDAMYWYRQDPGQGLRLIYYSQIVNDFQKGDIAEGYSVSREKKESFPLTVTSAQKNPTAFYLCASSIDLGGRQPQHFGDGTRLSIL.

The chain couples TRBV27 to TRBJ2-5; 12 bases agree with TRBD2. The V gene end was trimmed by 4 bases and the J gene end by 5 bases; junction bases not matched to a gene: 14. Germline V gives CDR1 MNHEY, CDR2 SMNVEV (reference sequence). The CDR3 is 18 residues long. CDR3 sequence (DNA): TGTGCCAGCAGTTCACTGGCTAGCGGGGGGGCAGGGTGGGAGACCCAGTACTTC. This encodes CASSSLASGGAGWETQYF.

In its sample, this clone was seen many times. This chain links TRBV15 with TRBJ2-7, with TRBD1 identical over 7 bases. CDR1 and CDR2 from the germline V gene are LNHNV and YYDKDF (reference sequence). The V and J ends lost 0 bases and 5 bases, in that order; junction bases with no gene match: 4. This CDR3 comprises 14 residues. The chain's CDR3 is CATSRERQGHEQYF. The CDR3, as DNA: TGTGCCACCAGCAGAGAACGACAGGGCCACGAGCAGTACTTC. Full variable domain (outside the CDR3, taken from reference TRBV15 and TRBJ2-7): DAMVIQNPRYQVTQFGKPVTLSCSQTLNHNVMYWYQQKSSQAPKLLFHYYDKDFNNEADTPDNFQSRRPNTSFCFLDIRSPGLGDTAMYLCATSRERQGHEQYFGPGTRLTVT.

The chain employs TRBV18 and TRBJ2-7, with 9 bases that match TRBD1. The CDR3 length is 15 residues. J lost 2 bases, V lost 3 bases, and 5 bases had no gene match. Looked up from germline, CDR1 is KGHSH and CDR2 is LQKENI. The CDR3 here is CASSPSGQGTYEQYF. DNA for the CDR3: TGTGCCAGCTCACCCTCCGGACAGGGGACCTACGAGCAGTACTTC.

The rearrangement links TRBV2 to TRBJ2-3; TRBD2 might be the D (7 bases). The V and J ends lost 2 bases and 1 base respectively, with 10 bases between them. The CDR3 extends over 15 amino acids. Germline V lookup: CDR1 SNHLY, CDR2 FYNNEI. In nucleotides, the CDR3 is TGTGCCAGCAGTGAATTGCGGGGGCGCACAGATACGCAGTATTTT. Encoded protein: CASSELRGRTDTQYF.

This chain uses TRBV19 with TRBJ1-3; D gene unclear. The CDR3 is 14 amino acids. Per the germline V gene, CDR1 is LNHDA and CDR2 is SQIVND (reference sequence). The V end lost 5 bases, the J end lost 0 bases, and 8 bases lay between the germline ends. CDR3 in amino acids: CASSFESSGNTIYF. CDR3 nucleotide sequence: TGTGCCAGTAGTTTCGAGAGCTCTGGAAACACCATATATTTT.

V usage is TRBV5-1 and J usage is TRBJ2-2; 7 nucleotides line up with TRBD2. Germline CDR1 reads SGHRS; CDR2 reads YFSETQ. Unmatched junction bases numbered 4, after V lost 0 bases and J lost 2 bases. The CDR3 totals 16 residues. CDR3 region: CASSLAPSGNTGELFF. CDR3 nucleotides: TGCGCCAGCAGCTTGGCCCCTAGCGGAAACACCGGGGAGCTGTTTTTT.

The V call is TRBV30, the J call TRBJ1-5, with D possibly being TRBD1 (6 bases). The germline CDR1 and CDR2 sequences are GTSNPN and SVGIG (reference sequence). The CDR3 spans 14 residues. Trimming took off 3 bases at V and 9 bases at J, with 18 bases between the two ends. CDR3 DNA sequence: TGTGCCTGGAGCCGAGGACAGTCAATCTCGCCCCAGCATTTT. Residues: CAWSRGQSISPQHF.

The chain couples TRBV19 to TRBJ2-7, with TRBD2 matching over 8 bases. This CDR3 is 16 amino acids long. Germline V lookup: CDR1 LNHDA, CDR2 SQIVND (reference sequence). Trimming removed 6 bases from V and 6 bases from J; junction bases left unmatched: 16. The CDR3, as DNA: TGTGCCAGTAGACGAGAAGGACTAGCTCCATTCGCCGAGCAGTACTTC. Amino acid sequence: CASRREGLAPFAEQYF.

The chain uses TRBV27 and TRBJ2-7; D is perhaps TRBD1 (6 bases). With 6 bases removed from V and 3 bases from J, the gap between germline ends came to 18 bases. The CDR3 totals 15 residues. Germline-derived CDR1 and CDR2 are MNHEY and SMNVEV (reference sequence). Here the CDR3 DNA reads TGTGCCAGCAGATTAGTCGCAGGGGCGAACTACGAGCAGTACTTC. Its translation is CASRLVAGANYEQYF.

The rearrangement links TRBV28 to TRBJ2-7; 11 bases align to TRBD2. The J segment lost 1 base and the V segment lost 6 bases, leaving 5 bases of the junction unmatched. The CDR3 has 15 residues. CDR1 is MDHEN, CDR2 SYDVKM, per germline. CDR3 sequence: CASSSRTSGSYEQYF. CDR3 nucleotides: TGTGCCAGCAGCTCCCGGACTAGCGGGTCCTACGAGCAGTACTTC.

This rearrangement joins TRBV30 to TRBJ2-1, with 9 bases aligning to TRBD1. Per germline, CDR1 GTSNPN and CDR2 SVGIG (reference sequence). There are 16 residues in the CDR3. V dropped 0 bases and J dropped 6; count of bases not matched to a gene: 9. The DNA of the CDR3 is TGTGCCTGGAGTGTAATGGGACAGGGTTTTATCAATGAGCAGTTCTTC. It is translated as CAWSVMGQGFINEQFF.

This sequence joins TRBV6-5 and TRBJ1-1; weak D call: TRBD1 (5 bases). V was shortened by 3 bases and J by 5 bases, with 16 bases between the two germline ends. The CDR3 has 15 amino acids. Germline CDR1 MNHEY, CDR2 SVGAGI. CDR3 sequence: CASSYGANLGTEAFF. The DNA of the CDR3 is TGTGCCAGCAGTTATGGGGCGAACCTGGGGACTGAAGCTTTCTTT.

The chain joins TRBV2 to TRBJ2-1; 8 nucleotides match TRBD1. CDR1 and CDR2 from the germline V gene are SNHLY and FYNNEI. This CDR3 region has 15 residues. Trimming at V came to 1 base and at J to 8 bases, leaving 7 bases not matched to a gene. DNA for the CDR3: TGTGCCAGCAGTGAAGGGCAGGGGGCATGGGATGAGCAGTTCTTC. Translation: CASSEGQGAWDEQFF.

This chain connects TRBV27 to TRBJ1-2; tentatively, D is TRBD1 (6 bases). CDR3 length: 14 amino acids. Per the germline V gene, CDR1 is MNHEY and CDR2 is SMNVEV (reference sequence). Trimming left V 0 bases short and J 5 bases short, with 10 bases between. The CDR3 loop is CASSLSAGDYGYTF. The CDR3 DNA reads TGTGCCAGCAGTTTATCGGCAGGGGATTATGGCTACACCTTC.

The J gene is TRBJ1-3, the V gene TRBV6-6; TRBD1 matches 9 bases. The CDR3 sequence is 14 residues long. With 5 bases clipped from V and 5 bases from J, the junction kept 4 bases outside the gene matches. Per germline, CDR1 MNHNY and CDR2 SVGAGI (reference sequence). CDR3 sequence (DNA): TGTGCCAGCAGTCACAGGGGGCAAAGAAACACCATATATTTT. This sequence encodes CASSHRGQRNTIYF.

The rearrangement uses TRBV5-4 and TRBJ1-4; no reliable D call. V was clipped by 5 bases and J by 4 bases, with 12 bases between them. CDR1 and CDR2 (germline): SGHNT, YYREEE (reference sequence). The CDR3 is 14 amino acids. The CDR3 reads CASSPGIFNEKLFF. CDR3 in DNA: TGTGCCAGCAGTCCCGGGATCTTTAATGAAAAACTGTTTTTT. The whole variable domain, remainder taken from reference TRBV5-4 and TRBJ1-4, is ETGVTQSPTHLIKTRGQQVTLRCSSQSGHNTVSWYQQALGQGPQFIFQYYREEENGRGNFPPRFSGLQFPNYSSELNVNALELDDSALYLCASSPGIFNEKLFFGSGTQLSVL.

The chain carries TRBV18 and TRBJ1-2; D uncertain. Trimming removed 5 bases from V and 8 bases from J, with 12 bases in between. Germline assignment: CDR1 KGHSH and CDR2 LQKENI. The CDR3 has 12 amino acids. CDR3 residues: CASSSLTGGYTF. For the CDR3, the DNA is TGTGCCAGCTCATCCCTAACGGGGGGCTACACCTTC.

The gene calls are TRBV5-6 and TRBJ2-7; D unclear. Germline CDR1 is SGHDT and CDR2 is YYEEEE. V was trimmed by 4 bases and J by 0 bases, leaving 11 bases between them. The CDR3 runs to 14 residues. In nucleotides, the CDR3 is TGTGCCAGCAGCCATTCCCGGTTCTCCTACGAGCAGTACTTC. Translation: CASSHSRFSYEQYF.

The chain recombines TRBV19 with TRBJ2-5, with 10 bases that match TRBD1. The CDR3 runs 15 residues. CDR1 LNHDA and CDR2 SQIVND come from the germline V gene (reference sequence). V was pared by 2 bases and J by 1 base, with 1 base of the junction left unmatched. The CDR3 DNA is TGTGCCAGTAGTATAAGACAGGGGGCCCAAGAGACCCAGTACTTC. Translating it yields CASSIRQGAQETQYF.

The J gene is TRBJ1-4, the V gene TRBV18, with a weak D call TRBD1 (5 bases). Trimming stripped 2 bases from V and 6 bases from J, with 13 bases between. Germline CDR1 KGHSH, CDR2 LQKENI. The CDR3 contains 15 residues. The CDR3 nucleotides are TGTGCCAGCTCACCATTCGGGGGGGGAGATGAAAAACTGTTTTTT. Amino acids: CASSPFGGGDEKLFF.

This clone was counted once. This chain uses TRBV2 with TRBJ2-2, with 10 bases that match TRBD2. The CDR3 runs to 19 residues. CDR1 and CDR2 (germline): SNHLY, FYNNEI. The V gene end was trimmed by 10 bases and the J gene end by 2 bases; junction bases not matched to a gene: 19. The CDR3 DNA sequence: TGTGCCACCATCCCTGGGGATCGAGCGGGAGGGCCTAACACCGGGGAGCTGTTTTTT. Translated, it gives CATIPGDRAGGPNTGELFF.

The V gene is TRBV6-5, the J gene TRBJ1-3, with TRBD1 matching 10 bases. Germline loops: CDR1 MNHEY, CDR2 SVGAGI. V shed 6 bases and J 4 bases; nucleotides not matched to a gene: 3. This CDR3 comprises 14 residues. The CDR3 DNA sequence: TGTGCCAGCAGGGGACAGGGGAAGGGAAACACCATATATTTT. Its translation is CASRGQGKGNTIYF.

The chain recombines TRBV5-8 with TRBJ2-7; D possibly corresponds to TRBD1 (5 bases). Germline assignment: CDR1 SGHTS and CDR2 YDEGEE. The CDR3 spans 15 residues. V was shortened by 6 bases and J by 1 base, with 17 bases between the two germline ends. Written as DNA, the CDR3 is TGTGCCAGCACCGAGACAGACGCCTTATCCTACGAGCAGTACTTC. Translated, it gives CASTETDALSYEQYF.